A selection of T cell receptor beta chains follows, all from one sample in a study of blood T cell repertoires in COVID-19. Profiling relied on immunoSEQ multiplex PCR, and the TCRdb table lists in-frame clones only, not all of them. The table has 110,000 or so clones, approximately 84% seen once. The sample taken for sequencing was peripheral blood. These receptors came from a man aged 50-59 years with acute or convalescent COVID-19. Each CDR3 is given without its conserved first and last residue. Each record gives: J gene, V gene, CDR3 protein.

TRBJ2-7,TRBV5-4,ASSFRGSGDEQY
TRBJ1-1,TRBV14,ASSQERGSEAF
TRBJ1-2,TRBV6-5,ASRPTGTGYGYT
TRBJ2-7,TRBV2,ASSGARDNYEQY
TRBJ2-3,TRBV18,ASSRQDTQY
TRBJ2-1,TRBV9,ASSGSGGDNEQF
TRBJ2-3,TRBV7-3,ASSSGGRTDTQY
TRBJ2-7,TRBV3-1/TRBV3-2,ATGGLSYEQY
TRBJ1-5,TRBV29-1,SVETGSGQPQH
TRBJ2-7,TRBV19,ASSPKGVLGSYEQY
TRBJ1-6,TRBV19,ASSIFSDRGSPLH
TRBJ1-1,TRBV5-5,ASSLIRNTEAF
TRBJ1-2,TRBV2,ASSDGWALGGYT
TRBJ2-5,TRBV29-1,SVEDMGQGLGETQY
TRBJ1-5,TRBV19,ASSSSPNTGQPQH
TRBJ1-5,TRBV18,ASSPAERNQPQH
TRBJ2-2,TRBV7-2,ASSSEIGLHTGELF
TRBJ1-2,TRBV7-3,ASSLFAGTDYGYT
TRBJ1-1,TRBV5-1,ASSLGANRKAAF
TRBJ2-6,TRBV28,ASRSGANVLT
TRBJ1-5,TRBV6-1,ASSEGTGRGNQPQH
TRBJ1-1,TRBV19,ASSIEAGGPEAF
TRBJ1-6,TRBV10-3,AISGTGGNSPLH
TRBJ2-1,TRBV10-1,ASSGTRLAGAYNEQF
TRBJ2-3,TRBV10-3,AISPSAGARTDTQY
TRBJ1-6,TRBV4-1,ASSHRPEEDYNSPLH
TRBJ2-3,TRBV7-8,ASSLLPTDRTDTQY
TRBJ2-1,TRBV3-1/TRBV3-2,ASSPTGTSGVNEQF
TRBJ2-3,TRBV5-8,ASSWQRGTFTDTQY
TRBJ1-1,TRBV29-1,SARQGNTEAF
TRBJ1-2,TRBV6-5,ASSWTGDYGYT
TRBJ1-1,TRBV5-1,ASSWGENTEAF
TRBJ2-2,TRBV6-5,ATMASWGGELF
TRBJ2-7,TRBV2,ASSEHRSGEQY
TRBJ1-2,TRBV2,ASKRDREGT
TRBJ1-6,TRBV5-4,ASSLQDSYNSPLH
TRBJ1-1,TRBV7-9,ASRSRGGGSTEAF
TRBJ1-1,TRBV10-2,ASGRQGGNTEAF
TRBJ1-1,TRBV5-1,ASSLDQDWGAEAF
TRBJ1-2,TRBV10-3,ATPGVEGNYGYT